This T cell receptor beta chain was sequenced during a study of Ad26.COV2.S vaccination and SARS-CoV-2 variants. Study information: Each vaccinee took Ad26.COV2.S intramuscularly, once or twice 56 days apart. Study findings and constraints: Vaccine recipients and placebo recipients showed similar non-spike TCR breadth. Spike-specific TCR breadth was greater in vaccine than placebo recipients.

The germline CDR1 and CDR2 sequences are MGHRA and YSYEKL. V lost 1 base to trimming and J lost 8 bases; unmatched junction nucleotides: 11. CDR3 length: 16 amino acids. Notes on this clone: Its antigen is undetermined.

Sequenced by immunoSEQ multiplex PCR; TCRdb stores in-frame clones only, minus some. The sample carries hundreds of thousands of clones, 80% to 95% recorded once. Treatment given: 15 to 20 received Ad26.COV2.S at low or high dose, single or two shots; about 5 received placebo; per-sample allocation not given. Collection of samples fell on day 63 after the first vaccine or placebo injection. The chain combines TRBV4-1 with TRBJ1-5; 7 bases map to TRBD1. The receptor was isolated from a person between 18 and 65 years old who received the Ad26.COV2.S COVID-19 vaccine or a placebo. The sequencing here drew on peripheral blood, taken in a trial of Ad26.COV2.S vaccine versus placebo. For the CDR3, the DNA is TGCGCCAGCAGCCAAGCTTTTGGACAGGCCCGGGAGCCCCAGCATTTT. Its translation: CASSQAFGQAREPQHF.